The clone carrying this TCR beta chain was counted once. Its antigen is not identified. PCR employed 60 Vbeta and 13 Jbeta primers. Sequenced by immunoSEQ multiplex PCR; TCRdb stores in-frame clones only, minus some. The profile covers roughly 190,000 clones, with under 85% appearing a single time and 10% taken by the ten largest. The data stem from a study of cytomegalovirus exposure and HLA in healthy donors. The study's findings and limits: Common viral pathogens seemed, in a later analysis, to connect with several of the most significant clusters. In a later analysis, the majority of CMV-associated beta chains seemingly showed HLA restriction. The likely origin of a cluster of highly shared sequence variants was a sequencing artifact.

In germline, CDR1 is LNHNV, CDR2 YYDKDF (reference sequence). The V and J ends lost 0 bases and 2 bases respectively, with 13 bases between them. The CDR3 covers 17 residues. This TCR was sampled from a woman in her 50s in good health and CMV-seropositive. Sequenced sample: PBMCs. The rearrangement links TRBV15 to TRBJ2-2, with D possibly matching TRBD2 (5 bases). This CDR3 reads CATSRDRVAGNTGELFF. The CDR3 nucleotides are TGTGCCACCAGCAGAGATCGGGTTGCGGGTAACACCGGGGAGCTGTTTTTT.